There are a few counts of the clone carrying this TCR beta chain. Its antigen is undetermined. This sample was taken from a study of T cells after yellow fever vaccination. Study observations and caveats: Clonotypes found in both CD4 and CD8 compartments made up a small share.

V was trimmed by 6 bases and J by 0 bases, leaving 19 bases between them. CDR3 length equals 17 residues. From germline, CDR1 is KGHSH and CDR2 LQKENI. A single record per CDR3 protein comes from TCRdb applying MiXCR to the 5' RACE reads. The sample has some 110,000 distinct CDR3 sequences; about 7.4% are singletons. The clonotype comes from a man younger than 30 who received the YFV17D yellow fever vaccine. The sequenced sample was CD4+ T cells sorted from PBMCs, obtained about 10 days after the first yellow fever vaccination. The chain has TRBV18 and TRBJ2-3; a weak D match, TRBD1 (7 bases). As DNA, the CDR3 is TGTGCCAGCTCCTTAGGACAGGTCGGGGGAAGCACAGATACGCAGTATTTT. Its protein product is CASSLGQVGGSTDTQYF. Full variable domain (remainder filled in from reference TRBV18 and TRBJ2-3): NAGVMQNPRHLVRRRGQEARLRCSPMKGHSHVYWYRQLPEEGLKFMVYLQKENIIDESGMPKERFSAEFPKEGPSILRIQQVVRGDSAAYFCASSLGQVGGSTDTQYFGPGTRLTVL.